This is a list of T cell receptor beta chains from one sample in a study of blood T cell repertoires in COVID-19. Sequenced by immunoSEQ multiplex PCR; TCRdb stores in-frame clones only, minus some. The sample records 190,000 or so clones, around 90% being singletons. The specimen sequenced was peripheral blood. These receptors all come from a man aged 35-49 years with active or convalescent COVID-19. Each CDR3 is given with its conserved first and last residue. A D gene is named only where the DNA matches it firmly.

>NA|TRBV6-5
CASSYSGDEQFF
>TRBD2|TRBV18
CASSPPTSGGAEFF
>TRBD2|TRBV3-1/TRBV3-2
CASRDRTSVTGELFF
>NA|TRBV5-5
CASSPQGTDTQYF
>NA|TRBV4-1
CASSQGSQGSVGGYTF
>NA|TRBV15
CATSREGLALNEQFF
>NA|TRBV19
CASTGNEGGQPQHF
>NA|TRBV5-6
CASSLLAGISGNTIYF
>NA|TRBV19
CASSGPQRGTDTQYF
>NA|TRBV12-3/TRBV12-4
CASSLLANQPQHF
>TRBD1|TRBV6-5
CASLPSGQRNSPLHF
>NA|TRBV28
CASVPWALTNSPLHF
>NA|TRBV7-9
CASSLVGLGHYYEQYF
>TRBD2|TRBV7-7
CASSFGGRLAGGQLFF
>NA|TRBV7-2
CASSSNRVSYEQYF
>TRBD1|TRBV30
CAWSYSGTGHNSPLHF
>NA|TRBV6-5
CASSSNGQRSYGYTF
>NA|TRBV12-3/TRBV12-4
CASSLPAGDGYTF
>TRBD1|TRBV7-9
CASSGTDYSPLHF
>TRBD1|TRBV27
CASKGPGQKAFF
>NA|TRBV15
CATAQRLQETQYF
>NA|TRBV28
CASTPSTGSYNEQFF
>NA|TRBV29-1
CSVETMAGVGETQYF
>NA|TRBV2
CASSGQGYEQYF
>NA|TRBV5-4
CASSGSNSGVSSPLHF
>NA|TRBV15
CATSRVQGDNEKLFF
>TRBD2|TRBV12-3/TRBV12-4
CASRGLAGTEQFF
>NA|TRBV7-9
CASSLEEDRNEKLFF
>NA|TRBV3-1/TRBV3-2
CASSQDPRDGGYTF